This section outlines one T cell receptor beta chain sequence together with its context. The sample comes from a study of CD8 T cells in Susac syndrome. Reverse transcription of 0.5 to 1 ug RNA was performed with random hexamers. The method of amplification for TCR beta CDR3 was immunoSEQ multiplex PCR, covering 54 Vbeta and 13 Jbeta. TCRdb passed the immunoSEQ multiplex PCR reads through MiXCR, listing each CDR3 protein once. Altogether about 140,000 distinct CDR3 sequences are present, around 94% being singletons, with the ten largest covering 0.27%. The sequence came from a human donor in good health. Sequenced input: CD8+ T cells from PBMCs.

The DNA for the CDR3 is TGTGCCAGCAGTTTAATAGCAAGGGACGAGCAGTTCTTC. It translates to CASSLIARDEQFF. V and J are TRBV12-3 or TRBV12-4 and TRBJ2-1; D might be TRBD1 or TRBD2, each matching 5 bases. The length of the CDR3 is 13 residues. V gave up 2 bases and J gave up 10 bases, with 12 bases separating them.